This T cell receptor (beta chain) was profiled in a study of technical replicates of blood from a handful of donors. The CDR3 length is 11 residues. Trimming cost V 8 bases and J 0 bases, with 4 bases left between them. In germline, CDR1 is LNHNV, CDR2 YYDKDF (reference sequence). This clone has a single count. Data came from immunoSEQ multiplex PCR; TCRdb stores just in-frame clones and leaves some out. The sample gives tens of thousands of clones, roughly 90% of which show up once; approximately 4.4% is in the top ten. The source material was PBMCs. The TCR was taken from a human donor in good health. Some clones in this sample may be carry-over from other donors' samples. This chain links TRBV15 with TRBJ1-1; D gene unclear. The CDR3 nucleotides are TGTGCCACCTACTTGAACACTGAAGCTTTCTTT. Translated, it gives CATYLNTEAFF.